Listed below are T cell receptor beta chains from one sample, sequenced in a study of human T cells and chemical hapten exposure. In TCRdb, the RACE reads were re-called with MiXCR into one record per CDR3 protein. The sample holds some 81,000 distinct CDR3 sequences, roughly 7.1% seen once. The starting material was whole blood, obtained in connection with sensitization to the hapten diphenylcyclopropenone (DPC). These receptors all stem from a woman aged 25 to 39 with alopecia areata. Some clones in this sample may be carry-over from other donors' samples. Each CDR3 is given with its conserved first and last residue. The D gene is left open where the match is weak. Clone sizes are given selectively: once, few, many, or a class where the clone is expanded.

size	J	D	V	CDR3	DNA
many	TRBJ1-1	TRBD1	TRBV12-5	CASGLAGGWAFF	TGTGCTAGTGGTTTGGCAGGGGGCTGGGCTTTCTTT
many	TRBJ2-1	TRBD2	TRBV5-1	CASSLTGAGGVVNEQFF	TGCGCCAGCAGCTTGACTGGAGCGGGGGGTGTAGTGAATGAGCAGTTCTTC
few	TRBJ2-7	.	TRBV9	CASSVGPTFALSSYEQYF	TGTGCCAGCAGCGTAGGCCCGACTTTTGCCTTAAGCTCCTACGAGCAGTACTTC
many	TRBJ1-1	.	TRBV20-1	CSASIEADTEAFF	TGCAGTGCTAGTATAGAGGCGGACACTGAAGCTTTCTTT
many	TRBJ2-3	.	TRBV5-1	CASSYRDSSTDTQYF	TGCGCCAGCAGCTACCGGGACTCTAGCACAGATACGCAGTATTTT
few	TRBJ2-7	TRBD2	TRBV2	CASSAGRVYEQYF	TGTGCCAGCAGTGCAGGGAGGGTCTACGAGCAGTACTTC
many	TRBJ2-3	.	TRBV20-1	CSARDFGRLTDTQYF	TGCAGTGCTAGAGATTTTGGGAGGCTGACAGATACGCAGTATTTT
many	TRBJ2-1	.	TRBV7-2	CASSLGPDLINEQFF	TGTGCCAGCAGCTTAGGCCCCGATCTCATAAATGAGCAGTTCTTC
few	TRBJ2-1	TRBD2	TRBV12-3/TRBV12-4	CASSVHPVVRGGGGFEQFF	TGTGCCAGCAGCGTCCACCCCGTCGTACGTGGTGGCGGGGGGTTTGAGCAGTTCTTC
.	TRBJ1-1	TRBD1	TRBV5-1	CASTQGRTGVGTEAFF	TGCGCCAGCACCCAAGGCCGGACAGGGGTTGGGACTGAAGCTTTCTTT
many	TRBJ1-5	TRBD1	TRBV2	CASSGTQDRVLSNQPQHF	TGTGCCAGCAGTGGGACCCAGGACAGGGTCCTTAGCAATCAGCCCCAGCATTTT
many	TRBJ2-2	TRBD2	TRBV20-1	CSASGLADPIDTGELFF	TGCAGTGCTTCGGGACTAGCGGACCCCATCGACACCGGGGAGCTGTTTTTT
.	TRBJ1-1	.	TRBV9	CARSVTPVGTKGTEAFF	TGTGCCAGAAGCGTAACACCCGTGGGGACAAAGGGCACTGAAGCTTTCTTT
.	TRBJ2-2	.	TRBV15	CATSKDRQNTGELFF	TGTGCCACCAGCAAGGACAGACAGAACACCGGGGAGCTGTTTTTT
many	TRBJ1-6	TRBD1	TRBV7-3	CASSTTGGRSPLHF	TGTGCCAGCAGCACCACAGGGGGTCGTTCACCCCTCCACTTT
many	TRBJ1-3	.	TRBV20-1	CSASTGTNSGNTIYF	TGCAGTGCTAGTACAGGGACCAACTCTGGAAACACCATATATTTT
few	TRBJ2-6	.	TRBV6-6	CASGESPVSGANVLTF	TGTGCCAGCGGGGAATCACCTGTCTCTGGGGCCAACGTCCTGACTTTC
.	TRBJ1-2	TRBD1	TRBV7-9	CASSPTGGQAPYGYTF	TGTGCCAGCAGCCCTACAGGGGGCCAGGCTCCCTATGGCTACACCTTC